The rows below give T cell receptor beta chains drawn from one sample of a study of T cell changes during pregnancy in multiple sclerosis. Profiling relied on immunoSEQ multiplex PCR, and the TCRdb table lists in-frame clones only, not all of them. Altogether about 48,000 clones are present, 85% to 95% being singletons, with the ten largest covering around 0.49%. Source: CD4+ T cells from peripheral blood mononuclear cells, taken in the third trimester of pregnancy. Source of these receptors: a female donor with multiple sclerosis, enrolled in a pregnancy study. Each CDR3 is given with its conserved first and last residue. D genes are given only for firm matches. Clone size is stated in some rows and not others, as once, few, many or a class when expanded.

v_gene	j_gene	d_gene	abundance	CDR3aa	CDR3nt
TRBV7-2	TRBJ2-3	TRBD2	-	CASSLSSGVSDTQYF	TGTGCCAGCAGCTTGTCTAGCGGGGTTTCAGATACGCAGTATTTT
TRBV5-5	TRBJ2-5	TRBD1	-	CASSLLSGTGQETQYF	TGTGCCAGCAGCTTGCTTTCCGGGACAGGACAAGAGACCCAGTACTTC
TRBV7-9	TRBJ1-2	-	-	CASSARDRYGYTF	TGTGCCAGCAGCGCGCGTGACAGATATGGCTACACCTTC
TRBV5-1	TRBJ1-6	TRBD1	-	CASSTGTGDDSPLHF	TGCGCCAGCAGCACGGGGACAGGCGACGATTCACCCCTCCACTTT
TRBV7-8	TRBJ1-3	TRBD1	-	CASSLSGGTANTRYSGNTIYF	TGTGCCAGCAGCTTATCTGGCGGGACAGCTAATACCCGATACTCTGGAAACACCATATATTTT
TRBV2	TRBJ2-2	TRBD1	-	CASTRDRGPGELFF	TGTGCCAGCACCCGGGACAGGGGACCCGGGGAGCTGTTTTTT
TRBV2	TRBJ1-5	TRBD1	-	CASSLSETGPFQPQHF	TGTGCCAGCAGTCTATCCGAGACAGGGCCTTTTCAGCCCCAGCATTTT
TRBV11-2	TRBJ1-5	-	once	CASSLELADGDQPQHF	TGTGCCAGCAGCTTAGAGTTGGCAGACGGGGATCAGCCCCAGCATTTT
TRBV25-1	TRBJ2-5	TRBD2	once	CASSELAGGGETQYF	TGTGCCAGCAGTGAACTAGCGGGGGGCGGGGAGACCCAGTACTTC
TRBV6-1	TRBJ1-2	-	-	CASSEGSRLGYTF	TGTGCCAGCAGTGAAGGCTCCAGGCTCGGCTACACCTTC
TRBV10-3	TRBJ2-1	TRBD2	-	CAISAGGGAFNEQFF	TGTGCCATCAGTGCAGGCGGGGGGGCCTTCAATGAGCAGTTCTTC
TRBV6-1	TRBJ1-5	-	-	CASGSHYSNQPQHF	TGTGCCAGTGGGAGCCACTATAGCAATCAGCCCCAGCATTTT
TRBV5-6	TRBJ2-7	TRBD2	-	CASRGSGGLLEEQYF	TGTGCCAGCCGGGGGAGCGGGGGGCTCCTTGAGGAGCAGTACTTC
TRBV7-3	TRBJ1-2	-	-	CASSLTGAYGYTF	TGTGCCAGCAGCTTAACAGGGGCCTATGGCTACACCTTC
TRBV2	TRBJ1-1	-	-	CASSEDPSGDTEAFF	TGTGCCAGCAGTGAAGATCCCTCGGGGGACACTGAAGCTTTCTTT
TRBV2	TRBJ1-3	TRBD1	-	CASSRTGSPGNTIYF	TGTGCCAGCAGTCGGACAGGTAGTCCTGGAAACACCATATATTTT
TRBV2	TRBJ1-5	TRBD1	-	CASRERTGVVQQPQHF	TGTGCCAGCAGGGAAAGGACAGGGGTGGTTCAACAGCCCCAGCATTTT
TRBV4-2	TRBJ2-1	-	-	CASSGGGNEQFF	TGTGCCAGCAGCGGGGGAGGTAATGAGCAGTTCTTC
TRBV6-5	TRBJ2-1	-	-	CASSYIRQGNEQFF	TGTGCCAGCAGTTACATCCGGCAGGGGAATGAGCAGTTCTTC
TRBV5-4	TRBJ1-1	-	-	CASSLGGQGNTEAFF	TGTGCCAGCAGCTTGGGAGGCCAGGGGAACACTGAAGCTTTCTTT
TRBV7-2	TRBJ1-3	-	-	CASSAPTGSSGNTIYF	TGTGCCAGCAGCGCTCCTACAGGGTCCTCTGGAAACACCATATATTTT
TRBV12-5	TRBJ1-2	TRBD1	-	CASGARQGAWFRSGYTF	TGTGCTAGTGGTGCCAGACAGGGGGCTTGGTTTCGGAGCGGCTACACCTTC
TRBV6-6	TRBJ2-2	-	-	CASYSSGELFF	TGTGCCAGCTACTCAAGCGGGGAGCTGTTTTTT
TRBV19	TRBJ2-1	-	-	CASTSLYYNEQFF	TGTGCCAGTACCAGTCTTTACTACAATGAGCAGTTCTTC